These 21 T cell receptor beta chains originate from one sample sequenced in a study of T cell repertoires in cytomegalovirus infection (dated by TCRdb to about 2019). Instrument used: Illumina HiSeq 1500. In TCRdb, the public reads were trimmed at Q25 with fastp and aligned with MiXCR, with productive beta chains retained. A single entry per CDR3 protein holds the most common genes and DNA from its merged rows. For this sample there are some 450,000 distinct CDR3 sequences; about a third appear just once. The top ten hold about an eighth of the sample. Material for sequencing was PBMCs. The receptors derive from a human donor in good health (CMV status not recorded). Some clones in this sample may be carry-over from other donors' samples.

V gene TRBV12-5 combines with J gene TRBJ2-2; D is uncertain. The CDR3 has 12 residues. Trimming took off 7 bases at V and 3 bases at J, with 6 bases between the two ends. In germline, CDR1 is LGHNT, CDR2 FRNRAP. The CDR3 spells CASAQDTGELFF. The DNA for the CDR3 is TGTGCTAGTGCTCAGGACACCGGGGAGCTGTTTTTT. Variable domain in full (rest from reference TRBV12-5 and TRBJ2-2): DARVTQTPRHKVTEMGQEVTMRCQPILGHNTVFWYRQTMMQGLELLAYFRNRAPLDDSGMPKDRFSAEMPDATLATLKIQPSEPRDSAVYFCASAQDTGELFFGEGSRLTVL.

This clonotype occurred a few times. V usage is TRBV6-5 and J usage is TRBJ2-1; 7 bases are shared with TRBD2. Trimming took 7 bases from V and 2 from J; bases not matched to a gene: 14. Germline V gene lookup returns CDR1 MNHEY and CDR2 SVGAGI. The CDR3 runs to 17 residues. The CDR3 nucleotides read TGTGCCAGCAACTCGGGGGGTAGCGGGTTGACCTACAATGAGCAGTTCTTC. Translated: CASNSGGSGLTYNEQFF.

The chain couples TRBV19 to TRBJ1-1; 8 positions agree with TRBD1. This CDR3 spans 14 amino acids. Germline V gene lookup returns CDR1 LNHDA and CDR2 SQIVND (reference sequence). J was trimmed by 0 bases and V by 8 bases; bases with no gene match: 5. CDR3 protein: CASLTGGMNTEAFF. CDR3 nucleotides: TGTGCCAGTCTAACAGGGGGAATGAACACTGAAGCTTTCTTT.

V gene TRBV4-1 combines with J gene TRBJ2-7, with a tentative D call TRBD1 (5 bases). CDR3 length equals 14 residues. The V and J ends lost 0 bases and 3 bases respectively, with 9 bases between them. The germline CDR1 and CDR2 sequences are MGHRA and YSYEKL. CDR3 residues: CASSQEQAYYEQYF. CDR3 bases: TGCGCCAGCAGCCAAGAACAGGCTTACTACGAGCAGTACTTC.

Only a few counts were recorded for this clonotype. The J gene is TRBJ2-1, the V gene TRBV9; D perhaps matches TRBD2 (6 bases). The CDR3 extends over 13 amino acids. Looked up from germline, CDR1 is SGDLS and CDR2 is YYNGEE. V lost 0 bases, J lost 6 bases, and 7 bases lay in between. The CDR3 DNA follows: TGTGCCAGCAGCGTAGCGGAGGGCAATGAGCAGTTCTTC. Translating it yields CASSVAEGNEQFF.

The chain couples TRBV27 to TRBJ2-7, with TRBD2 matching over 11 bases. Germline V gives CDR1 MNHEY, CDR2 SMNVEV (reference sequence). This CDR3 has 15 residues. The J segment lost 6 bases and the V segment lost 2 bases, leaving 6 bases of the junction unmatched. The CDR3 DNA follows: TGTGCCAGCAGTTTAGTAGCGGGGGGGCCTCGCGAGCAGTACTTC. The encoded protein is CASSLVAGGPREQYF.

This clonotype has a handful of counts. This CDR3 reads CASSSRVGGLSGNTIYF. Written as DNA, the CDR3 is TGTGCCAGCAGCTCCCGGGTGGGGGGACTTTCTGGAAACACCATATATTTT. The J gene is TRBJ1-3, the V gene TRBV7-9; a possible D gene is TRBD1 (5 bases). V lost 4 bases and J 1 base, leaving 17 bases between the germline ends. The CDR3 extends over 17 amino acids. Germline CDR1 SEHNR, CDR2 FQNEAQ (reference sequence).

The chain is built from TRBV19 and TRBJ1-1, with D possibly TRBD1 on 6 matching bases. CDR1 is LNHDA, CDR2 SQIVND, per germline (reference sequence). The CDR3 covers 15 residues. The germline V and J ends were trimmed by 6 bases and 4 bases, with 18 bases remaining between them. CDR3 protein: CASSTVGGARTEAFF. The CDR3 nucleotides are TGTGCCAGTAGCACCGTGGGGGGGGCGCGCACTGAAGCTTTCTTT.

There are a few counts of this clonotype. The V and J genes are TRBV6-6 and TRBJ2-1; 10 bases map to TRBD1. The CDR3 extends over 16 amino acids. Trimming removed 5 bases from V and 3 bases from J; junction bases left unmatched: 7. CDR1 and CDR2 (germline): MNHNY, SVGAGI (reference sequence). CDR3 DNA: TGTGCCAGCAGTGGTCCACGGACAGGGGGCTACAATGAGCAGTTCTTC. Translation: CASSGPRTGGYNEQFF.

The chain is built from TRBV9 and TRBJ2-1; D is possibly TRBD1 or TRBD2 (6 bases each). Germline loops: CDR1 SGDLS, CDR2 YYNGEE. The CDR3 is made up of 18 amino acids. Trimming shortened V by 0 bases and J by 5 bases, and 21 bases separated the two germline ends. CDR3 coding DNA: TGTGCCAGCAGCGTAGACCCTTCCGGTAGGGGGGCGAACAATGAGCAGTTCTTC. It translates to CASSVDPSGRGANNEQFF.

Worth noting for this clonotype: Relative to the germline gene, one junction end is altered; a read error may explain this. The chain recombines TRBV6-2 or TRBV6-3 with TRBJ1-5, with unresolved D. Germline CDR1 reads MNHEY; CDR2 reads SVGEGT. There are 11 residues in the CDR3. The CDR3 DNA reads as TGTGCCAGCAGTGACTCGTCGCCCCAGCATTTT. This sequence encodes CASSDSSPQHF.

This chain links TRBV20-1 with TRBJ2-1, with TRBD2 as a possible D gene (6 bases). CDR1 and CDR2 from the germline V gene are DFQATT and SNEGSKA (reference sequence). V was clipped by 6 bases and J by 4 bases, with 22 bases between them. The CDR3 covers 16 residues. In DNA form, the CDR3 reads TGCAGTGCCCGGACTATCGGGGATCTCGTTTACAATGAGCAGTTCTTC. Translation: CSARTIGDLVYNEQFF.

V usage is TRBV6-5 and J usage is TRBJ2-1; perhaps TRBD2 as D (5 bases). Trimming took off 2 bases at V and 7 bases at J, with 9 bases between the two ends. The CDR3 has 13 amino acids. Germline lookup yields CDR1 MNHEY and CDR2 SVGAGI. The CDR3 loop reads CASSYEGWNEQFF. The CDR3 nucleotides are TGTGCCAGCAGTTACGAGGGATGGAATGAGCAGTTCTTC.

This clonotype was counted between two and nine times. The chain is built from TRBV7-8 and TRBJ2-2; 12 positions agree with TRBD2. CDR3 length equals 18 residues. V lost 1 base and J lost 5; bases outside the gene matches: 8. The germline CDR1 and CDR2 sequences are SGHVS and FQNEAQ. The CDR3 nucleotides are TGTGCCAGCAGCTTAGAGATTCGGCTAGCGGGGGGGACCGGGGAGCTGTTTTTT. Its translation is CASSLEIRLAGGTGELFF.

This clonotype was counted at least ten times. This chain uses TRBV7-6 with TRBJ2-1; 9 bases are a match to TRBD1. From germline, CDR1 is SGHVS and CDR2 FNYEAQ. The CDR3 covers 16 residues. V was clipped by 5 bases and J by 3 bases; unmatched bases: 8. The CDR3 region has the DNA TGTGCCAGCAGCACGACAGGGGGACCATTCTACAATGAGCAGTTCTTC. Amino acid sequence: CASSTTGGPFYNEQFF.

The CDR3 is CASSPRVPGGGSSYEQYF. The CDR3 DNA is TGTGCCAGCAGCCCACGGGTCCCCGGGGGAGGAAGTTCCTACGAGCAGTACTTC. The rearrangement uses TRBV7-2 and TRBJ2-7; D possibly corresponds to TRBD2 (6 bases). V was pared by 5 bases and J by 1 base, with 24 bases between. Germline CDR1 SGHTA, CDR2 FQGNSA. This CDR3 is 18 amino acids long.

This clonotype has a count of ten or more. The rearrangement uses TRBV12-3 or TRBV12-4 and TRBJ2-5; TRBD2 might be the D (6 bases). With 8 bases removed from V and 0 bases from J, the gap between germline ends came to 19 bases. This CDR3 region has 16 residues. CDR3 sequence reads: CASGRIGADYQETQYF. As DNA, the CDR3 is TGTGCCAGCGGGAGGATTGGGGCAGACTACCAAGAGACCCAGTACTTC.

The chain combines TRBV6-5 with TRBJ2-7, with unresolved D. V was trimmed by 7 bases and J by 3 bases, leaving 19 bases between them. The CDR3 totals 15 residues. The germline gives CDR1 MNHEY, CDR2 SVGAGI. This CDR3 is CASNNRDSSYYEQYF. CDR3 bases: TGTGCCAGCAATAATAGGGATAGCTCTTACTACGAGCAGTACTTC.

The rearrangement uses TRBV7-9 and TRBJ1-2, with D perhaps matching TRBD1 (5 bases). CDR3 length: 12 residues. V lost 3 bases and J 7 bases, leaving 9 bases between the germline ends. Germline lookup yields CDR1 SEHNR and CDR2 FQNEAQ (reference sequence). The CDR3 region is CASSFGGGGYTF. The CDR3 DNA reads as TGTGCCAGCAGCTTCGGCGGGGGTGGCTACACCTTC.

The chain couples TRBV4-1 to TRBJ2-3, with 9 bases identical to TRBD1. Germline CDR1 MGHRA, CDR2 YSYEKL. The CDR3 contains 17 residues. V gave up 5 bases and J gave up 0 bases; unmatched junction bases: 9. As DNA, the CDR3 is TGCGCCAGCAGCGACGGACAGGGGCCTACTAGCACAGATACGCAGTATTTT. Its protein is CASSDGQGPTSTDTQYF.

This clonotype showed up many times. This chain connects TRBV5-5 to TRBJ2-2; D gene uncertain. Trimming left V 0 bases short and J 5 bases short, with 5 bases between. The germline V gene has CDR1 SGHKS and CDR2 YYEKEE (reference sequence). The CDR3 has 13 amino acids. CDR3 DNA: TGTGCCAGCAGCTTGGGGAGTACCGGGGAGCTGTTTTTT. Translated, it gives CASSLGSTGELFF.